This T cell receptor (beta chain) comes out of a study of blood T cell repertoires in COVID-19. Turning to the study itself: Spain, Italy and the United States supplied samples that represented acute and convalescent COVID-19. PBMCs, B-cell-depleted T cells, or T cells were the source of the cDNA or gDNA that made up the material.

This clone was detected many times. Original handling: Using reference gene primer amplification, nucleated cell counts were estimated. Here immunoSEQ multiplex PCR was the method, and the copy in TCRdb shows in-frame clones only, minus some. V and J calls and clone size are given by that table; D and trimming were obtained from the DNA. Of fewer than 65,000 clones in the sample, about four fifths were seen once. The TCR sequence derives from a human donor in a cohort sampled during active COVID-19. The sequenced sample was peripheral blood.

In nucleotides, the CDR3 is TGTGCCAGCAGCCCGCGGGACAGGGGGTATGGCTACACCTTC. Protein sequence: CASSPRDRGYGYTF. The genes are TRBV7-8 and TRBJ1-2; TRBD1 matches 11 bases. Germline CDR1 is SGHVS and CDR2 is FQNEAQ. After removal of 5 bases from V and 5 bases from J, the junction contained 4 bases not matched to a gene. This CDR3 region has 14 residues.